This is a list of T cell receptor beta chains from one sample in a study of blood T cell repertoires in COVID-19. Profiled with immunoSEQ multiplex PCR; TCRdb holds only in-frame clones, not every one. The sample has 20,000 to 25,000 clones; roughly 83% are singletons. The source material was peripheral blood. Receptor source: a man between 70 and 80 years old with acute or convalescent COVID-19. The CDR3 runs from the conserved cysteine through the conserved F or W. The order of the fields is CDR3 DNA, CDR3 protein, CDR3 length, V gene, J gene, clone size, D gene. The D gene is left open where the match is weak. A row's size may be missing; if present it is once, few, many or a size class.

CDR3nt: TGTGCCAGCTCACCGAGGACAGGGAACACCGGGGAGCTGTTTTTT; CDR3aa: CASSPRTGNTGELFF; len: 15; v_gene: TRBV18; j_gene: TRBJ2-2; abundance: -; d_gene: TRBD1
CDR3nt: TGTGCCTGGAGTCGGGAGGGAGGAGGCAATCAGCCCCAGCATTTT; CDR3aa: CAWSREGGGNQPQHF; len: 15; v_gene: TRBV30; j_gene: TRBJ1-5; abundance: -; d_gene: -
CDR3nt: TGTGCCAGTACCCCCAGGGGGCGGAACACCGGGGAGCTGTTTTTT; CDR3aa: CASTPRGRNTGELFF; len: 15; v_gene: TRBV19; j_gene: TRBJ2-2; abundance: -; d_gene: TRBD1
CDR3nt: TGTGCCAGCTCAAAAGGACAGGAGAACACTGAAGCTTTCTTT; CDR3aa: CASSKGQENTEAFF; len: 14; v_gene: TRBV18; j_gene: TRBJ1-1; abundance: few; d_gene: TRBD1
CDR3nt: TGTGCCAGCAGCCCTATGGGCCTGTTCGGGGTTGTCGGCTACACCTTC; CDR3aa: CASSPMGLFGVVGYTF; len: 16; v_gene: TRBV5-6; j_gene: TRBJ1-2; abundance: -; d_gene: -
CDR3nt: TGTGCCAGTAGTCCGAACAGGGGACACACTGAAGCTTTCTTT; CDR3aa: CASSPNRGHTEAFF; len: 14; v_gene: TRBV19; j_gene: TRBJ1-1; abundance: -; d_gene: TRBD1
CDR3nt: TGTGCCAGCAGTTTGACGGGGGTCGCTGGGGAGCACTATGGCTACACCTTC; CDR3aa: CASSLTGVAGEHYGYTF; len: 17; v_gene: TRBV28; j_gene: TRBJ1-2; abundance: -; d_gene: -
CDR3nt: TGTGCCACCAGTGATGGGTGGCCAGGTAACTACGAGCAGTACTTC; CDR3aa: CATSDGWPGNYEQYF; len: 15; v_gene: TRBV24-1; j_gene: TRBJ2-7; abundance: -; d_gene: -
CDR3nt: TGTGCCAGCAGCCCAGGGGGCAAAGAGAACACTGAAGCTTTCTTT; CDR3aa: CASSPGGKENTEAFF; len: 15; v_gene: TRBV7-3; j_gene: TRBJ1-1; abundance: few; d_gene: TRBD1
CDR3nt: TGTGCCAGCTCACTCGAGAGGGGGACTAATGAAAAACTGTTTTTT; CDR3aa: CASSLERGTNEKLFF; len: 15; v_gene: TRBV18; j_gene: TRBJ1-4; abundance: -; d_gene: -
CDR3nt: TGTGCCAGCAGCCAAGATAACAGGGTAGATGGCTACACCTTC; CDR3aa: CASSQDNRVDGYTF; len: 14; v_gene: TRBV3-1/TRBV3-2; j_gene: TRBJ1-2; abundance: -; d_gene: -
CDR3nt: TGTGCCAGCAGCCAACAGGGTTCGGGTGAAAAACTGTTTTTT; CDR3aa: CASSQQGSGEKLFF; len: 14; v_gene: TRBV6-6; j_gene: TRBJ1-4; abundance: once; d_gene: -
CDR3nt: TGCGCCAGCAGCTTGGAGGCGGGGGGGAACAATGAGCAGTTCTTC; CDR3aa: CASSLEAGGNNEQFF; len: 15; v_gene: TRBV5-1; j_gene: TRBJ2-1; abundance: -; d_gene: TRBD2
CDR3nt: TGTGCCAGCAGCCCGACAGTCGCCATGAACACTGAAGCTTTCTTT; CDR3aa: CASSPTVAMNTEAFF; len: 15; v_gene: TRBV11-2; j_gene: TRBJ1-1; abundance: -; d_gene: -
CDR3nt: TGTGCCTGGATGTCGCAGATCCTGAACACTGAAGCTTTCTTT; CDR3aa: CAWMSQILNTEAFF; len: 14; v_gene: TRBV30; j_gene: TRBJ1-1; abundance: -; d_gene: -
CDR3nt: TGTGCCAGCAGCGGGACTAGCGGGAGCCACGAGCAGTACTTC; CDR3aa: CASSGTSGSHEQYF; len: 14; v_gene: TRBV6-5; j_gene: TRBJ2-7; abundance: -; d_gene: TRBD2
CDR3nt: TGTGCCAGCAGTCTACAGCGGGACACCGAAAAACTGTTTTTT; CDR3aa: CASSLQRDTEKLFF; len: 14; v_gene: TRBV6-5; j_gene: TRBJ1-4; abundance: -; d_gene: -
CDR3nt: TGTGCCAGCAGCTCCGCTTCGGGGTCCCCCCAAGCTTTCTTT; CDR3aa: CASSSASGSPQAFF; len: 14; v_gene: TRBV11-3; j_gene: TRBJ1-1; abundance: -; d_gene: -
CDR3nt: TGCAGCGTTTTTCGGACGGGAGGGACTGAAGCTTTCTTT; CDR3aa: CSVFRTGGTEAFF; len: 13; v_gene: TRBV29-1; j_gene: TRBJ1-1; abundance: -; d_gene: -
CDR3nt: TGTGCCAGCAGCTCCCCGCCACGGGAAGCTTTCTTT; CDR3aa: CASSSPPREAFF; len: 12; v_gene: TRBV5-8; j_gene: TRBJ1-1; abundance: -; d_gene: -
CDR3nt: TGTGCCAGCAGCGCAAACAGGGGGAACACTGAAGCTTTCTTT; CDR3aa: CASSANRGNTEAFF; len: 14; v_gene: TRBV7-2; j_gene: TRBJ1-1; abundance: once; d_gene: TRBD1
CDR3nt: TGTGCCAGCAGCTTAGCTGCTCCATACGAGCAGTACTTC; CDR3aa: CASSLAAPYEQYF; len: 13; v_gene: TRBV5-6; j_gene: TRBJ2-7; abundance: -; d_gene: -